This note documents a single T cell receptor (beta chain) sequence. The data belong to a study of cytomegalovirus exposure and HLA in healthy donors. This CDR3 spans 14 amino acids. The junction had 5 bases not matched to a gene; V was cut back by 4 bases and J by 4 bases. Germline values: CDR1 MNHNY, CDR2 SVGAGI (reference sequence). PCR was performed using 60 Vbeta and 13 Jbeta primers. This table comes from immunoSEQ multiplex PCR, and its TCRdb copy is limited to in-frame clones, with some not included. The sample table includes 85,000 or so clones. The chain is built from TRBV6-6 and TRBJ2-3, with 7 bases identical to TRBD1. This TCR was sampled from a woman in her thirties in good health and CMV-seronegative. Specimen: PBMCs. As DNA, the CDR3 is TGTGCCAGCAGTTTAGGACAGGTGGCAGATACGCAGTATTTT. Translated: CASSLGQVADTQYF.